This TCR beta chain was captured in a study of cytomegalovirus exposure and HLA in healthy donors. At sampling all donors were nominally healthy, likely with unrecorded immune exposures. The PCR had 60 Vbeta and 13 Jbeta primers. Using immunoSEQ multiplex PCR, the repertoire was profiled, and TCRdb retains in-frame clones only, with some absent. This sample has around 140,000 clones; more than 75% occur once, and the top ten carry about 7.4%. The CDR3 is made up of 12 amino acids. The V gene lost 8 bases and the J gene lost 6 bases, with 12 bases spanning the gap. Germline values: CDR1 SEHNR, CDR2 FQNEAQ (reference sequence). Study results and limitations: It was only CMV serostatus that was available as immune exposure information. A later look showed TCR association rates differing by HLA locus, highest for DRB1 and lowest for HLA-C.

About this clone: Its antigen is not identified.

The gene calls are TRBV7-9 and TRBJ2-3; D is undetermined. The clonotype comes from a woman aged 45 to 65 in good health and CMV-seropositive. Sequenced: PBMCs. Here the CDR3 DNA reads TGTGCCAGCGGTACACCCACGGATACGCAGTATTTT. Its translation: CASGTPTDTQYF. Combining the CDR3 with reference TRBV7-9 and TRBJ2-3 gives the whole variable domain DTGVSQNPRHKITKRGQNVTFRCDPISEHNRLYWYRQTLGQGPEFLTYFQNEAQLEKSRLLSDRFSAERPKGSFSTLEIQRTEQGDSAMYLCASGTPTDTQYFGPGTRLTVL.